This T cell receptor beta chain was captured by sequencing in a study of CD8 T cells in ankylosing spondylitis. TCRdb processed the 5' RACE reads anew with MiXCR; each CDR3 protein has one entry. Of about 360,000 distinct CDR3 sequences in the sample, about 20% are singletons; the top ten hold 13%. CDR3 size: 14 residues. V gave up 1 base and J gave up 8 bases, with 14 bases separating them. Germline lookup yields CDR1 MNHEY and CDR2 SVGAGI. This rearrangement joins TRBV6-5 to TRBJ1-2; perhaps TRBD1 as D (5 bases). This receptor was obtained from a male donor with ankylosing spondylitis or in good health (not recorded which). Sequencing used blood, either unsorted or a sorted T cell fraction (not recorded which). CDR3 sequence reads: CASSYWLGGSGYTF. The CDR3 DNA reads as TGTGCCAGCAGTTACTGGCTCGGGGGGTCAGGCTACACCTTC.